This T cell receptor beta chain was identified during a study of blood T cell repertoires in COVID-19. Study-level information: Samples taken during acute and convalescent COVID-19 were collected in the United States, Italy and Spain. T cells, B-cell-depleted T cells, or PBMCs provided the cDNA or gDNA that served as material.

Here immunoSEQ multiplex PCR was the method, and the copy in TCRdb shows in-frame clones only, minus some. In the table there are 200,000 to 250,000 clones, 83% of which are singletons. V gave up 3 bases and J gave up 3 bases, with 9 bases separating them. Per germline, CDR1 MNHEY and CDR2 SVGEGT. This CDR3 region has 14 residues. Those designated as exposed participants met a COVID-19 case within 2 weeks before study entry. The sequencing input was PBMCs or T cells enriched from blood (not recorded which). The chain combines TRBV6-2 or TRBV6-3 with TRBJ1-3; D is unresolved. This clonotype was sampled from a woman aged 45-60 years who had been exposed to COVID-19. The chain's CDR3 is CASSYDWVGNTIYF. The CDR3 nucleotides are TGTGCCAGCAGTTATGACTGGGTTGGAAACACCATATATTTT.